This T cell receptor beta chain comes out of a study of regulatory T cells in long-lasting Graves disease. Study-level background: Persistent Graves' disease required over 5 years of antithyroid drugs and positive TSH receptor antibodies.

This clonotype was recorded a few times. With iRepertoire HTBI primers and Arm-PCR of CDR3 regions, TCR beta libraries were built. From the multiplex PCR reads, TCRdb called clonotypes with MiXCR, one entry per CDR3 protein. The sample has fewer than 400,000 distinct CDR3 sequences, roughly a fifth seen once. Time point defined: persistent/refractory GD, antithyroid drugs over 5 years with positive TRAb. Making the TCR library involved RNA that had been extracted from PBMCs. The CDR3 runs 12 residues. The receptor's source is a female donor with Graves disease. The chain has TRBV12-3 or TRBV12-4 and TRBJ2-7; D is perhaps TRBD2 (6 bases). The specimen comprised peripheral blood mononuclear cells (PBMCs), sampled when the disease was refractory, from a patient treated with antithyroid drugs. The CDR3, as DNA: TGTGCCAGCAGTTTGACCGCGGGACTTCTCAACGTC. Translating it yields CASSLTAGLLNV.